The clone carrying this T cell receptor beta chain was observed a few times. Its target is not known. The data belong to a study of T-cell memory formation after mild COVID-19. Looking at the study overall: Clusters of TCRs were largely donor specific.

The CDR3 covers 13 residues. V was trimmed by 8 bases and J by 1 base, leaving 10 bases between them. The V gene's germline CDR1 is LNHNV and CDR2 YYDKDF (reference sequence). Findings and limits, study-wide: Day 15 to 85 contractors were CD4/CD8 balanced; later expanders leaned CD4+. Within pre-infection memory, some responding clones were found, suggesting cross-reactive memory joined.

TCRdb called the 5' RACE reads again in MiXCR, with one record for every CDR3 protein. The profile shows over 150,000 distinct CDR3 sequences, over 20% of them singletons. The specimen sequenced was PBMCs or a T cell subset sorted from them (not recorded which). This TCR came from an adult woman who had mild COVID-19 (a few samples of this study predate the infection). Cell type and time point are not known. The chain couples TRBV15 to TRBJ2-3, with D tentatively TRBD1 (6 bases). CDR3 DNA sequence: TGTGCCACCCGTCCAGGGGGCACAGATACGCAGTATTTT. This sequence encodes CATRPGGTDTQYF.